This T cell receptor (beta chain) was obtained from a study of response to subunit inactivated influenza vaccine. TCRdb independently ran MiXCR on the RT-PCR reads; one entry per CDR3 protein. The data contain 450,000 to 500,000 distinct CDR3 sequences, 10% to 11% of them seen just once; the ten biggest clones take up roughly 12%. Per the germline V gene, CDR1 is SGHDT and CDR2 is YYEEEE. This CDR3 comprises 14 residues. Trimming cost V 5 bases and J 1 base, with 13 bases left between them. Study-wide points: Authors suggested that a seasonal influenza vaccination recruits few new T cells each time.

This clonotype was counted at least ten times. Its antigen is not known. This receptor was identified in a man aged 45 to 65 who received an inactivated influenza vaccine. The V and J genes are TRBV5-6 and TRBJ2-7, with D perhaps TRBD2 (6 bases). Material: PBMCs from blood, obtained more than 35 days after vaccination. CDR3 DNA: TGTGCCAGCAGTTGGGAGGACGGTTCCTACGAGCAGTACTTC. Amino acid sequence: CASSWEDGSYEQYF.